The next 2 T cell receptor beta chains were all read from a single sample in a study of shared clonotypes between healthy human individuals. Sequencing was performed with immunoSEQ multiplex PCR; in TCRdb, only in-frame clones are kept and a portion is missing. The sample has roughly 770,000 clones, approximately 97% seen once. CD45RO-negative, CCR7-selected cells formed the naive CD8 fraction, which excluded terminally differentiated effector memory CD45RA+ cells. The sequenced sample was naive CD8+ T cells sorted from blood. The receptors were sampled from a man between 25 and 39 years old in good health.

The gene calls are TRBV7-9 and TRBJ2-3, with 8 nucleotides matching TRBD1. J lost 2 bases, V lost 5 bases, and 9 bases had no gene match. The CDR3 extends over 16 amino acids. Germline assignment: CDR1 SEHNR and CDR2 FQNEAQ (reference sequence). The CDR3 coding sequence is TGTGCCAGCAGCACCTGGACAGGGAGCATCACAGATACGCAGTATTTT. It specifies CASSTWTGSITDTQYF.

V and J are TRBV19 and TRBJ2-1, with TRBD2 matching over 11 bases. This CDR3 has 17 amino acids. The germline V gene encodes CDR1 LNHDA and CDR2 SQIVND (reference sequence). Trimming took 6 bases from V and 4 from J; bases not matched to a gene: 11. The CDR3 sequence is CASSLGTSGSGYNEQFF. CDR3 bases: TGTGCCAGTAGCCTGGGAACTAGCGGGAGTGGTTACAATGAGCAGTTCTTC.